This is a list of T cell receptor beta chains from one sample in a study of blood T cell repertoires in COVID-19. Assay: immunoSEQ multiplex PCR; the TCRdb copy retains only in-frame clones and omits some. The repertoire holds around 180,000 clones, with roughly 70% as singletons. Material: peripheral blood. The receptor set was obtained from a woman aged 80 or over with acute or convalescent COVID-19. Both conserved end residues are part of each CDR3. A D gene is named only where the DNA matches it firmly. Some rows mark clone size as missing; the rest say once, few, many or name a class of expanded clone.

cdr3_aa	cdr3_nt	clone_size	d_call	v_call	j_call
CASSAGGGSPLHF	TGCGCCAGCAGTGCTGGAGGAGGATCACCCCTCCACTTT	.	.	TRBV10-1	TRBJ1-6
CASNSPPASGTYEQYF	TGTGCCAGCAACTCACCCCCCGCTAGCGGAACCTACGAGCAGTACTTC	once	TRBD2	TRBV28	TRBJ2-7
CASSLRDRSNEQFF	TGTGCCAGCAGCTTAAGGGACAGGTCTAATGAGCAGTTCTTC	.	TRBD1	TRBV11-3	TRBJ2-1
CSVVTWSLIRQSVDEQYF	TGCAGCGTTGTAACTTGGTCGTTAATTCGACAGTCGGTCGACGAGCAGTACTTC	.	.	TRBV29-1	TRBJ2-7
CASSLSGSAGELFF	TGCGCCAGCAGCCTTAGCGGGAGTGCCGGGGAGCTGTTTTTT	.	TRBD2	TRBV5-1	TRBJ2-2
CASSPNRESYEQYF	TGTGCCAGCAGCCCGAACAGGGAATCCTACGAGCAGTACTTC	.	.	TRBV4-2	TRBJ2-7
CASSQFMVAGNTGELFF	TGTGCCAGCAGCCAATTCATGGTAGCGGGAAACACCGGGGAGCTGTTTTTT	.	TRBD2	TRBV3-1/TRBV3-2	TRBJ2-2
CASSLASLVGPDTQYF	TGCGCCAGCAGCTTGGCGTCTCTAGTAGGCCCAGATACGCAGTATTTT	.	.	TRBV5-1	TRBJ2-3
CAWSPMNTEAFF	TGTGCCTGGAGTCCTATGAACACTGAAGCTTTCTTT	.	.	TRBV30	TRBJ1-1
CASSFQTGQGVEQYF	TGTGCCAGCAGCTTCCAAACTGGGCAGGGGGTCGAGCAGTACTTC	few	TRBD1	TRBV7-6	TRBJ2-7
CASGQNSGNTIYF	TGCGCCAGCGGACAGAACTCTGGAAACACCATATATTTT	.	.	TRBV10-2	TRBJ1-3
CASSPRGRKLAEYHNEQFF	TGTGCCAGTAGTCCGAGAGGGAGAAAACTAGCGGAGTATCACAATGAGCAGTTCTTC	.	TRBD2	TRBV19	TRBJ2-1
CASSQKSGDRVYGYTF	TGTGCCAGCAGCCAAAAGAGCGGGGACAGGGTCTATGGCTACACCTTC	.	TRBD1	TRBV4-2	TRBJ1-2
CASSQSGTDTEAFF	TGTGCCAGCAGCCAATCCGGGACTGACACTGAAGCTTTCTTT	.	.	TRBV3-1/TRBV3-2	TRBJ1-1
CAKRWGQNNYGYTF	TGTGCCAAACGTTGGGGGCAGAATAACTATGGCTACACCTTC	.	.	TRBV2	TRBJ1-2
CASSLETSGFTDTQYF	TGTGCCAGCAGCTTGGAGACTAGCGGGTTCACAGATACGCAGTATTTT	.	TRBD2	TRBV5-4	TRBJ2-3
CASSTGTSVFEQYF	TGTGCCAGCAGTACCGGGACTAGCGTCTTTGAGCAGTACTTC	few	TRBD2	TRBV2	TRBJ2-7
CASSQEYNLAGGVDTQYF	TGTGCCAGCAGCCAAGAATACAATTTAGCGGGAGGCGTGGATACGCAGTATTTT	.	TRBD2	TRBV14	TRBJ2-3
CASSESKGADATGYTF	TGCGCCAGCAGTGAGTCGAAAGGGGCAGATGCTACCGGCTACACCTTC	few	.	TRBV10-2	TRBJ1-2
CASSRTGDPYEQYF	TGCGCCAGCAGCCGGACAGGGGACCCCTACGAGCAGTACTTC	.	TRBD1	TRBV5-1	TRBJ2-7
CASSQVRGENSPLHF	TGTGCCAGCAGCCAAGTACGGGGAGAAAATTCACCCCTCCACTTT	.	.	TRBV3-1/TRBV3-2	TRBJ1-6
CASSQSLGELFF	TGTGCCAGCAGCCAATCTTTGGGGGAGCTGTTTTTT	few	.	TRBV3-1/TRBV3-2	TRBJ2-2
CASFDTVSYEQYF	TGCGCCAGCTTTGATACAGTTTCCTACGAGCAGTACTTC	.	.	TRBV5-1	TRBJ2-7
CASSPGAYGYTF	TGCGCCAGCAGTCCAGGGGCCTATGGCTACACCTTC	few	.	TRBV10-1	TRBJ1-2
CASSLLKSDRGRNEQFF	TGTGCCAGCAGCCTCCTAAAGAGCGACAGGGGGAGGAATGAGCAGTTCTTC	.	TRBD1	TRBV7-8	TRBJ2-1
CASRRTGGESYEQYF	TGTGCCAGCAGGAGGACAGGGGGGGAATCCTACGAGCAGTACTTC	.	TRBD1	TRBV6-5	TRBJ2-7
CASSGRASYNEQFF	TGTGCCAGCAGCGGGAGGGCATCCTACAATGAGCAGTTCTTC	.	TRBD2	TRBV6-5	TRBJ2-1
CAWSSSGGDTIYF	TGTGCCTGGAGCTCATCCGGGGGGGACACCATATATTTT	.	.	TRBV30	TRBJ1-3
CASDIAGGTDTQYF	TGTGCCAGCGACATAGCGGGAGGCACAGATACGCAGTATTTT	.	TRBD2	TRBV2	TRBJ2-3
CASSTMLARNEQYF	TGTGCCAGTTCGACGATGCTAGCAAGAAACGAGCAGTACTTC	.	.	TRBV28	TRBJ2-7
CSASGWTGNQPQHF	TGCAGTGCTAGTGGTTGGACAGGCAATCAGCCCCAGCATTTT	few	.	TRBV20-1	TRBJ1-5
CASSEGVGKVYEKLFF	TGTGCCAGCAGTGAAGGGGTCGGGAAAGTTTATGAAAAACTGTTTTTT	.	.	TRBV6-1	TRBJ1-4
CASSSGQTNTEAFF	TGCGCCAGCAGCTCTGGACAGACGAACACTGAAGCTTTCTTT	.	.	TRBV5-1	TRBJ1-1
CASSPGGDYEQYF	TGTGCCAGCAGTCCCGGGGGGGACTACGAGCAGTACTTC	.	TRBD2	TRBV12-3/TRBV12-4	TRBJ2-7
CASSTILGQGGGGYTF	TGTGCCAGCAGCACCATCCTAGGACAGGGAGGTGGTGGCTACACCTTC	.	TRBD1	TRBV7-9	TRBJ1-2
CASSLGAGQPQHF	TGTGCCAGCAGCTTAGGGGCCGGTCAGCCCCAGCATTTT	once	.	TRBV7-2	TRBJ1-5
CASSQAGGQYTFF	TGTGCCAGCAGCCAAGCAGGGGGCCAGTATACGTTCTTC	.	TRBD1	TRBV3-1/TRBV3-2	TRBJ2-1
CASSPTGGYQPQHF	TGTGCCAGCAGTCCTACAGGGGGCTATCAGCCCCAGCATTTT	.	TRBD1	TRBV3-1/TRBV3-2	TRBJ1-5
CASSLYWGGGNQPQHF	TGTGCCAGCAGTTTGTACTGGGGAGGGGGCAATCAGCCCCAGCATTTT	.	.	TRBV27	TRBJ1-5
CAWRSGSYAYNEQFF	TGTGCCTGGAGGAGCGGGAGTTACGCCTACAATGAGCAGTTCTTC	.	TRBD2	TRBV30	TRBJ2-1
CASSPGTTSGIWDEQYF	TGCGCCAGCAGCCCAGGGACCACTAGCGGGATTTGGGACGAGCAGTACTTC	.	TRBD2	TRBV5-1	TRBJ2-7
CASSAETGNNSPLHF	TGTGCCAGCAGTGCGGAGACAGGGAATAATTCACCCCTCCACTTT	few	TRBD1	TRBV6-4	TRBJ1-6
CASSPTGGPGNTIYF	TGTGCCAGCTCACCTACAGGGGGCCCTGGAAACACCATATATTTT	.	TRBD1	TRBV18	TRBJ1-3
CASRAGPGAYEQYF	TGTGCCAGCAGGGCGGGACCCGGGGCCTACGAGCAGTACTTC	few	.	TRBV2	TRBJ2-7
CASIDGTSVLAKNIQYF	TGTGCCAGCATTGATGGGACTAGCGTCCTAGCCAAAAACATTCAGTACTTC	once	TRBD2	TRBV2	TRBJ2-4